A selection of T cell receptor beta chains follows, all from one sample in a study of CD8+CD57+ T cells in acquired aplastic anemia. MiXCR was run by TCRdb on the reads, yielding one entry per CDR3 protein. The sample has some 160,000 distinct CDR3 sequences, around 48% seen once. The specimen sequenced was sorted CD4+, CD8+, or CD8+CD57+ T cells (not recorded which) from PBMCs. These receptor sequences come from a human donor with aplastic anemia. CDR3s include the opening cysteine and the closing phenylalanine or tryptophan. Each record gives: D gene, V gene, CDR3 protein. A D gene is named only where the DNA matches it firmly.

d_gene: TRBD1; v_gene: TRBV10-1; CDR3aa: CASRAPGQGRANYGYTF
d_gene: TRBD2; v_gene: TRBV29-1; CDR3aa: CSVEEREGSNNEQFF
d_gene: TRBD1; v_gene: TRBV19; CDR3aa: CASSFQTGTYEQYF
d_gene: .; v_gene: TRBV12-3/TRBV12-4; CDR3aa: CASSSFWRSRASTDTQYF
d_gene: TRBD1; v_gene: TRBV4-2; CDR3aa: CASSQDVGTVYEQYF
d_gene: .; v_gene: TRBV7-2; CDR3aa: CASTSYRRPGSPLHF
d_gene: .; v_gene: TRBV19; CDR3aa: CASSWGPTYEQYF
d_gene: .; v_gene: TRBV7-9; CDR3aa: CASSLSGAPVGELFF
d_gene: TRBD1; v_gene: TRBV29-1; CDR3aa: CSVEPGTGAPYEQYF
d_gene: .; v_gene: TRBV19; CDR3aa: CASSIAGYSPLHF
d_gene: TRBD2; v_gene: TRBV2; CDR3aa: CASSTLAGTTDTQYF
d_gene: TRBD2; v_gene: TRBV10-3; CDR3aa: CAIGWTSDEQFF
d_gene: TRBD1; v_gene: TRBV11-2; CDR3aa: CASSLGLTGGFGYTF
d_gene: .; v_gene: TRBV2; CDR3aa: CASKVDTIYF
d_gene: .; v_gene: TRBV3-1; CDR3aa: CASGGGRERWQFF
d_gene: TRBD2; v_gene: TRBV4-2; CDR3aa: CASRAVGGSTSYEQYF
d_gene: .; v_gene: TRBV25-1; CDR3aa: CATRGTEAFF
d_gene: .; v_gene: TRBV6-5; CDR3aa: CASSYGSPGANVLTF
d_gene: .; v_gene: TRBV7-2; CDR3aa: CASSFTMGTQYF
d_gene: .; v_gene: TRBV5-1; CDR3aa: CASSREGTGTDTQYF
d_gene: TRBD1; v_gene: TRBV10-3; CDR3aa: CAIKPTGDTGELFF
d_gene: .; v_gene: TRBV20-1; CDR3aa: CSARWGWDQPQHF
d_gene: TRBD2; v_gene: TRBV27; CDR3aa: CASRQTSQRYEQYF
d_gene: .; v_gene: TRBV20-1; CDR3aa: CSARLGGIGELFF
d_gene: .; v_gene: TRBV10-2; CDR3aa: CASTDRTTYNEQFF
d_gene: TRBD1; v_gene: TRBV2; CDR3aa: CASRGQVGQPQHF
d_gene: TRBD2; v_gene: TRBV20-1; CDR3aa: CSSSASGRFSTDTQYF
d_gene: TRBD2; v_gene: TRBV7-8; CDR3aa: CASSLGREEAYNEQFF
d_gene: TRBD1; v_gene: TRBV6-1; CDR3aa: CASSERQGGNQPQHF
d_gene: .; v_gene: TRBV2; CDR3aa: CASSERQGQPQHF
d_gene: .; v_gene: TRBV6-2/TRBV6-3; CDR3aa: CASSYERGGADYGYTF
d_gene: TRBD2; v_gene: TRBV10-3; CDR3aa: CAIRGGGLGEQYF
d_gene: .; v_gene: TRBV19; CDR3aa: CASSTPGGNEQFF
d_gene: .; v_gene: TRBV25-1; CDR3aa: CASSDSSYEQYF
d_gene: TRBD1; v_gene: TRBV5-1; CDR3aa: CASSPGDRGFGQPQHF
d_gene: .; v_gene: TRBV7-6; CDR3aa: CASSSPGGGGNTEAFF
d_gene: TRBD1; v_gene: TRBV5-4; CDR3aa: CASSLQTDRGSQGSGANVLTF
d_gene: TRBD1; v_gene: TRBV2; CDR3aa: CASPTGGNEQFF
d_gene: .; v_gene: TRBV3-1; CDR3aa: CASSQDFATDTQYF
d_gene: .; v_gene: TRBV24-1; CDR3aa: CATSDSGTQGYTF
d_gene: .; v_gene: TRBV2; CDR3aa: CASSEGENSNQPQHF
d_gene: TRBD1; v_gene: TRBV9; CDR3aa: CASSPRQGGEKLFF
d_gene: .; v_gene: TRBV9; CDR3aa: CASSVADGPSTDTQYF
d_gene: TRBD1; v_gene: TRBV25-1; CDR3aa: CASSENRQGWSTDTQYF
d_gene: .; v_gene: TRBV28; CDR3aa: CASSFPRSTGQSEAFF
d_gene: TRBD1; v_gene: TRBV7-3; CDR3aa: CASSFGQGAEAFF
d_gene: .; v_gene: TRBV7-6; CDR3aa: CASSPYRNEKLFF
d_gene: TRBD2; v_gene: TRBV5-1; CDR3aa: CASSREDSYEQYF
d_gene: .; v_gene: TRBV15; CDR3aa: CATSRDTTRNTIYF
d_gene: .; v_gene: TRBV5-1; CDR3aa: CASSLAEVGRGPPEQYF
d_gene: TRBD1; v_gene: TRBV5-1; CDR3aa: CASSLGQANYGYTF
d_gene: .; v_gene: TRBV2; CDR3aa: CASSKRGIDTQYF
d_gene: .; v_gene: TRBV2; CDR3aa: CASSVGSDTQYF
d_gene: TRBD2; v_gene: TRBV20-1; CDR3aa: CSAPARLAGRIYNGQFF
d_gene: .; v_gene: TRBV7-9; CDR3aa: CASSIDYGYTF
d_gene: TRBD2; v_gene: TRBV28; CDR3aa: CASRTGLAGKDEQYF
d_gene: TRBD2; v_gene: TRBV10-3; CDR3aa: CAISEVSGSSYEQYF
d_gene: .; v_gene: TRBV6-5; CDR3aa: CASSWVLNTEAFF
d_gene: TRBD1; v_gene: TRBV20-1; CDR3aa: CSALGQGGYTF